This T cell receptor beta chain was captured by sequencing in a study of T cells in Graves' hyperthyroidism and ophthalmopathy. V lost 5 bases to trimming and J lost 3 bases, with 8 bases between them. The V gene's germline CDR1 is LGHNT and CDR2 FRNRAP. This CDR3 region has 12 residues. This clonotype has at least ten counts. RNA transcripts were the template for amplifying TCR beta CDR3 regions. HTBI primers were the set used in a first-round RT-PCR of the TCR CDR3. TCRdb reanalysed the multiplex PCR reads using MiXCR and keeps one entry per CDR3 protein. The data contain around 420,000 distinct CDR3 sequences, about 15% of them singletons.

Sequenced sample: blood. The sequence was obtained from a young woman with Graves' hyperthyroidism. The chain couples TRBV12-5 to TRBJ2-7, with TRBD1 as a possible D gene (5 bases). The CDR3 DNA is TGTGCTAGTGGTGCGACAGACTACGAGCAGTACTTC. Its translation is CASGATDYEQYF.